This passage covers 3 T cell receptor beta chains from one sample sequenced in a study of blood T cell repertoires in COVID-19. The table came from immunoSEQ multiplex PCR; TCRdb's copy has only in-frame clones and leaves some out. The table records approximately 250,000 clones, more than 85% of them present only once. The sequencing input was PBMCs or T cells enriched from blood (not recorded which). These receptors all stem from a middle-aged man who had been exposed to COVID-19.

This clone was picked up a small number of times. The CDR3 here is CASSVATRATYEQYF. CDR3 bases: TGTGCCAGCAGCGTAGCTACGCGGGCCACCTACGAGCAGTACTTC. The genes are TRBV9 and TRBJ2-7; a possible D gene is TRBD2 (5 bases). V was pared by 0 bases and J by 2 bases, with 12 bases between. Germline V lookup: CDR1 SGDLS, CDR2 YYNGEE. CDR3 length: 15 amino acids.

The rearrangement uses TRBV10-3 and TRBJ2-1; maybe TRBD1 (5 bases). The CDR3 has 13 residues. V was trimmed by 0 bases and J by 5 bases, leaving 5 bases between them. Germline V gene lookup returns CDR1 ENHRY and CDR2 SYGVKD. The CDR3 sequence is CAISESRDNEQFF. The CDR3 region has the DNA TGTGCCATCAGTGAGTCCAGGGACAATGAGCAGTTCTTC.

The chain links TRBV5-1 to TRBJ2-5; possibly TRBD1 for D (5 bases). V was pared by 4 bases and J by 1 base, with 8 bases between. The CDR3 has 13 residues. Germline CDR1 and CDR2: SGHRS and YFSETQ. This CDR3 is CASSHTGQETQYF. For the CDR3, the DNA is TGCGCCAGCAGCCACACAGGCCAAGAGACCCAGTACTTC. Full variable domain (missing parts from reference TRBV5-1 and TRBJ2-5): KAGVTQTPRYLIKTRGQQVTLSCSPISGHRSVSWYQQTPGQGLQFLFEYFSETQRNKGNFPGRFSGRQFSNSRSEMNVSTLELGDSALYLCASSHTGQETQYFGPGTRLLVL.